These T cell receptor beta chains were read from a single sample in a study of blood T cell repertoires in COVID-19. Clones were sequenced by immunoSEQ multiplex PCR, and TCRdb holds only the in-frame ones, with some missing. The profile shows more than 100,000 clones, 60% to 85% of them singletons. The sequenced material came from peripheral blood. All receptors derive from a human donor with acute or convalescent COVID-19. The donor label of this sample is uncertain. Both conserved end residues are part of each CDR3. A D gene is named only where the DNA matches it firmly. Where a row states a size, it is once, few, many or the class of an expanded clone; other rows omit it.

.,TRBV11-2,TRBD1,TRBJ1-2,CASSQGDLRDYGYTF,TGTGCCAGCAGCCAGGGGGATCTGAGGGACTATGGCTACACCTTC
once,TRBV29-1,.,TRBJ2-1,CSVDNYNEQFF,TGCAGCGTTGACAACTACAATGAGCAGTTCTTC
few,TRBV10-3,TRBD1,TRBJ1-4,CAIRYRDSLNEKLFF,TGTGCCATCAGATACCGGGACAGCCTAAATGAAAAACTGTTTTTT
.,TRBV24-1,TRBD1,TRBJ2-1,CATSDFQTGGSNEQFF,TGTGCCACCAGTGATTTCCAGACAGGGGGATCGAATGAGCAGTTCTTC
.,TRBV30,TRBD1,TRBJ2-2,CAGAGGAATGELFF,TGTGCCGGCGCAGGGGGCGCAGCCACCGGGGAGCTGTTTTTT
.,TRBV7-3,TRBD2,TRBJ2-3,CASSLVAGGLGDTQYF,TGTGCCAGCAGCCTTGTAGCGGGGGGGCTCGGAGATACGCAGTATTTT
.,TRBV30,.,TRBJ1-4,CAWRDTPGPTNEKLFF,TGTGCCTGGAGAGACACTCCAGGGCCAACTAATGAAAAACTGTTTTTT
few,TRBV4-1,.,TRBJ2-5,CASSQDLVAGLETQYF,TGCGCCAGCAGCCAAGATCTGGTTGCAGGCTTGGAGACCCAGTACTTC
.,TRBV10-3,.,TRBJ2-1,CAIGGDTDSDEQFF,TGTGCCATCGGGGGGGACACGGATTCGGATGAGCAGTTCTTC
once,TRBV24-1,TRBD1,TRBJ2-3,CATSDPRQGKYTQYF,TGTGCCACCAGTGACCCCCGACAGGGGAAGTATACGCAGTATTTT
once,TRBV9,.,TRBJ2-7,CASSPGGNEQYF,TGTGCCAGCAGCCCCGGGGGAAACGAGCAGTACTTC
.,TRBV18,.,TRBJ2-5,CASSPRQVPIETQYF,TGTGCCAGCTCACCACGTCAGGTCCCTATTGAGACCCAGTACTTC
.,TRBV29-1,.,TRBJ2-1,CSVEGAPYNEQFF,TGCAGCGTTGAGGGGGCCCCCTACAATGAGCAGTTCTTC
.,TRBV10-3,.,TRBJ2-5,CAISESTLYETQYF,TGTGCCATCAGTGAGTCGACTCTGTACGAGACCCAGTACTTC
.,TRBV6-6,.,TRBJ1-4,CASSPGGEKLFF,TGTGCCAGCAGTCCCGGGGGGGAAAAACTGTTTTTT
.,TRBV5-6,.,TRBJ1-2,CASSIGPNANYGYTF,TGTGCCAGCAGCATCGGTCCCAACGCTAACTATGGCTACACCTTC
.,TRBV5-5,.,TRBJ1-5,CASSLRQGGNQPQHF,TGTGCCAGCAGCTTGCGTCAGGGTGGCAATCAGCCCCAGCATTTT
.,TRBV7-8,TRBD1,TRBJ1-6,CASSFARGEDNSPLHF,TGTGCCAGCAGCTTTGCCAGGGGGGAGGATAATTCACCCCTCCACTTT
.,TRBV18,TRBD1,TRBJ1-1,CASSPGQGYGAFF,TGTGCCAGCTCACCCGGACAGGGATACGGAGCTTTCTTT
.,TRBV5-1,.,TRBJ2-3,CASSLAVQGTVDTQYF,TGCGCCAGCAGCTTGGCTGTCCAGGGAACGGTGGATACGCAGTATTTT
.,TRBV19,TRBD2,TRBJ2-4,CASSVLAGLAKNIQYF,TGTGCCAGTAGTGTCCTAGCGGGGCTAGCCAAAAACATTCAGTACTTC
.,TRBV5-6,TRBD1,TRBJ1-2,CASSLDRGNYGYTF,TGTGCCAGCAGCTTGGACAGGGGCAACTATGGCTACACCTTC
few,TRBV25-1,.,TRBJ1-5,CASSDKGSGSNQPQHF,TGTGCCAGCAGTGATAAAGGTTCAGGGAGCAATCAGCCCCAGCATTTT